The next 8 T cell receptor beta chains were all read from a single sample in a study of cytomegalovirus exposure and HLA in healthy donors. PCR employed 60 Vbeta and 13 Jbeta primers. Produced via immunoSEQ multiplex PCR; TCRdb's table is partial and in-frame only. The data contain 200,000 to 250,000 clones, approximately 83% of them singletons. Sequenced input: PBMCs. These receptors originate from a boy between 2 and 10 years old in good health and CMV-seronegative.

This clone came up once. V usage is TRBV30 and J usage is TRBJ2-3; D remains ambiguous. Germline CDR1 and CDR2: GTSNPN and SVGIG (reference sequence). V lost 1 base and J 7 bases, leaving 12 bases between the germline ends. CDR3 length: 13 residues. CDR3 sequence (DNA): TGTGCCTGGAGTGCCTTGACTCTTCATACGCAGTATTTT. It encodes CAWSALTLHTQYF.

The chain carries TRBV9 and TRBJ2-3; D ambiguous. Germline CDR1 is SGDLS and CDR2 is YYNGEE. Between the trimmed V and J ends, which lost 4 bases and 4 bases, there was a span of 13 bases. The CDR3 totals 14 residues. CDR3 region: CASSQAWSADTQYF. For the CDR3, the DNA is TGTGCCAGCAGCCAAGCATGGTCTGCAGATACGCAGTATTTT.

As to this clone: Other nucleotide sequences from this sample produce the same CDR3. CDR3 sequence reads: CASRAGGGTDTQYF. In DNA form, the CDR3 reads TGTGCCAGCAGGGCGGGGGGCGGCACAGATACGCAGTATTTT. V and J are TRBV27 and TRBJ2-3; 8 bases are a match to TRBD2. The germline V gene encodes CDR1 MNHEY and CDR2 SMNVEV (reference sequence). The ends lost 6 bases at V and 1 base at J; junction bases unmatched: 3. The CDR3 spans 14 residues.

The CDR3 nucleotides read TGTGCCTGGAGGCCCGACGCGGCTGGCTACACCTTC. Translated, it gives CAWRPDAAGYTF. The chain combines TRBV30 with TRBJ1-2; D remains ambiguous. In germline, CDR1 is GTSNPN, CDR2 SVGIG (reference sequence). V gave up 3 bases and J gave up 7 bases, with 12 bases separating them. CDR3 size: 12 residues.

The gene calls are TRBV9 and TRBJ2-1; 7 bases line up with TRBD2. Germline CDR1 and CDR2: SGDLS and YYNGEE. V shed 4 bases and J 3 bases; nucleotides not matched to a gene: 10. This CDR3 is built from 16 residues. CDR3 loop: CASSTRSGNGYNEQFF. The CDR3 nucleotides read TGTGCCAGCAGCACCCGAAGCGGGAACGGCTACAATGAGCAGTTCTTC.

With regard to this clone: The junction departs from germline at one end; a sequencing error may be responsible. The DNA for the CDR3 is TGTGCTAGCAGCGCCCGACAGGGGGCTGGCGGGGAGCTGTTTTTT. Protein sequence: CASSARQGAGGELFF. The chain has TRBV7-7 and TRBJ2-2; TRBD1 matches at 10 bases. Germline assignment: CDR1 SSHAT and CDR2 FNYEAQ (reference sequence). The CDR3 loop spans 15 amino acids. The full variable domain, rest sourced from reference TRBV7-7 and TRBJ2-2, is GAGVSQSPRYKVTKRGQDVTLRCDPISSHATLYWYQQALGQGPEFLTYFNYEAQPDKSGLPSDRFSAERPEGSISTLTIQRTEQRDSAMYRCASSARQGAGGELFFGEGSRLTVL.

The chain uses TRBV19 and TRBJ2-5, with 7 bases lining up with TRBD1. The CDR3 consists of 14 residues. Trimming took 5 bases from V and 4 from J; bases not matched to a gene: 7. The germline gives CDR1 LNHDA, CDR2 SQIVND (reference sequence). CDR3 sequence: CASSETGSGETQYF. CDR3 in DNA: TGTGCCAGTAGTGAGACAGGGAGTGGAGAGACCCAGTACTTC.

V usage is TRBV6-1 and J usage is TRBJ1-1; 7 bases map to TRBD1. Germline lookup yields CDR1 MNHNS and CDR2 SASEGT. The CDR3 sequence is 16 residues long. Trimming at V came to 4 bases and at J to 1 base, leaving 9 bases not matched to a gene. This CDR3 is CASSGWTGVGNTEAFF. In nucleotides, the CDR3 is TGTGCCAGCAGTGGTTGGACAGGAGTAGGGAACACTGAAGCTTTCTTT.